A single sample is the source of the 16 T cell receptor beta chains below, sequenced in a study of shared clonotypes between healthy human individuals. Sequenced by immunoSEQ multiplex PCR; TCRdb stores in-frame clones only, minus some. This table holds some 500,000 clones, roughly 95% found once. The sequenced sample consisted of naive CD4+ T cells sorted from blood. Subset denoted: CD45RA+ positively selected. The receptors shown here come from a woman aged 25 to 39 in good health.

CDR3 in DNA: TGTGCCAGCAGTATCACAGGGGGATGGACTGAAGCTTTCTTT. As protein: CASSITGGWTEAFF. The V call is TRBV7-9, the J call TRBJ1-1; 8 nucleotides match TRBD1. V lost 6 bases, J lost 5 bases, and 8 bases stayed unmatched. CDR3 length: 14 residues. The germline V gene encodes CDR1 SEHNR and CDR2 FQNEAQ (reference sequence).

V gene TRBV5-6 combines with J gene TRBJ2-7; D is unclear. Germline CDR1 reads SGHDT; CDR2 reads YYEEEE. V lost 3 bases and J 5 bases, leaving 6 bases between the germline ends. This CDR3 is 11 amino acids long. In nucleotides, the CDR3 is TGTGCCAGCAGCTGGAATAACGAGCAGTACTTC. Its protein product is CASSWNNEQYF.

The J gene is TRBJ2-5, the V gene TRBV27; 11 bases map to TRBD2. The ends lost 5 bases at V and 0 bases at J; junction bases unmatched: 17. The CDR3 sequence is 20 residues long. Germline V lookup: CDR1 MNHEY, CDR2 SMNVEV (reference sequence). CDR3 sequence reads: CASSPRSLAGGFRYQETQYF. The CDR3 DNA reads TGTGCCAGCAGTCCCCGGTCCCTAGCGGGAGGCTTTCGGTACCAAGAGACCCAGTACTTC.

The J gene is TRBJ2-7, the V gene TRBV27; TRBD2 matches at 8 bases. The CDR3 runs to 14 residues. Trimming removed 3 bases from V and 2 bases from J; junction bases left unmatched: 3. The germline CDR1 and CDR2 sequences are MNHEY and SMNVEV (reference sequence). CDR3 nucleotides: TGTGCCAGCAGTTTGACTAGCGTAACCTACGAGCAGTACTTC. This gives the protein CASSLTSVTYEQYF.

The gene calls are TRBV28 and TRBJ2-5; possible D gene TRBD2, 6 bases. The assigned J gene may be wrong: the sequence end matches TRBJ2-7 better. This CDR3 comprises 13 residues. From germline, CDR1 is MDHEN and CDR2 SYDVKM. This CDR3 reads CASGREFPYEQYF. The CDR3 DNA reads TGTGCCAGCGGACGGGAGTTCCCCTACGAGCAGTACTTC.

The CDR3 region has the DNA TGTGCCACCAGCAGCCGGAAGGGATCCTCTGAGCAGTACTTC. This gives the protein CATSSRKGSSEQYF. The rearrangement joins TRBV15 to TRBJ2-7; no clear D gene. CDR1 and CDR2 (germline): LNHNV, YYDKDF (reference sequence). This CDR3 spans 14 amino acids. The V gene lost 3 bases and the J gene lost 7 bases, with 16 bases spanning the gap.

The chain couples TRBV9 to TRBJ2-7, with D tentatively TRBD2 (6 bases). This CDR3 region has 16 residues. Germline CDR1 reads SGDLS; CDR2 reads YYNGEE. V dropped 4 bases and J dropped 1 base, with 18 bases sitting between them. In nucleotides, the CDR3 is TGTGCCAGCAGCCCAAAACAGCGACTAGTATCCTACGAGCAGTACTTC. This codes for CASSPKQRLVSYEQYF. The full variable domain, rest sourced from reference TRBV9 and TRBJ2-7, is DSGVTQTPKHLITATGQRVTLRCSPRSGDLSVYWYQQSLDQGLQFLIQYYNGEERAKGNILERFSAQQFPDLHSELNLSSLELGDSALYFCASSPKQRLVSYEQYFGPGTRLTVT.

J is TRBJ2-7 and V is TRBV10-2; 9 bases match TRBD1. The CDR3 is 14 residues long. Germline CDR1 is WSHSY and CDR2 is SAAADI. The junction had 7 bases not matched to a gene; V was cut back by 5 bases and J by 5 bases. Here the CDR3 DNA reads TGCGCCAGCAGTCGGCGGGGACAGGGCCACGAGCAGTACTTC. Translation gives CASSRRGQGHEQYF.

V usage is TRBV6-6 and J usage is TRBJ1-2; 8 nucleotides agree with TRBD1. This CDR3 region has 14 residues. Unmatched junction bases numbered 7, after V lost 5 bases and J lost 5 bases. Germline V lookup: CDR1 MNHNY, CDR2 SVGAGI (reference sequence). CDR3 residues: CASSDLGQEYGYTF. DNA of the CDR3: TGTGCCAGCAGTGACCTGGGACAGGAGTATGGCTACACCTTC.

V is TRBV27 and J is TRBJ2-3; D call uncertain. The germline V gene has CDR1 MNHEY and CDR2 SMNVEV (reference sequence). Trimming took off 6 bases at V and 2 bases at J, with 6 bases between the two ends. The CDR3 is made up of 12 amino acids. The CDR3 loop reads CASRTNTDTQYF. The CDR3 nucleotides read TGTGCCAGCAGGACAAACACAGATACGCAGTATTTT.

The chain has TRBV11-2 and TRBJ1-1; unclear D gene. Trimming stripped 1 base from V and 1 base from J, with 10 bases between. In germline, CDR1 is SGHAT, CDR2 FQNNGV. This CDR3 contains 15 residues. For the CDR3, the DNA is TGTGCCAGCAGCTTAGCCCACGGACCGAACACTGAAGCTTTCTTT. Amino acids: CASSLAHGPNTEAFF.

V usage is TRBV11-1 and J usage is TRBJ1-2; D may be TRBD1 (5 bases). The CDR3 loop spans 11 amino acids. Trimming took off 4 bases at V and 11 bases at J, with 11 bases between the two ends. Germline V lookup: CDR1 SGHAT, CDR2 FQDESV (reference sequence). CDR3 DNA sequence: TGTGCCAGCAGCTCAGGGACCAAATACACCTTC. It codes for CASSSGTKYTF.

The rearrangement links TRBV6-1 to TRBJ1-4; weak D call: TRBD1 (5 bases). CDR1 and CDR2 (germline): MNHNS, SASEGT. CDR3 length: 16 amino acids. Trimming took off 1 base at V and 6 bases at J, with 15 bases between the two ends. The CDR3 loop reads CASSEDPGGMYEKLFF. The CDR3, as DNA: TGTGCCAGCAGTGAAGACCCGGGGGGGATGTATGAAAAACTGTTTTTT.

The chain combines TRBV6-5 with TRBJ1-4, with 9 bases aligning to TRBD1. In germline, CDR1 is MNHEY, CDR2 SVGAGI. Unmatched junction bases numbered 4, after V lost 6 bases and J lost 5 bases. The CDR3 has 14 residues. CDR3 amino acids: CASRHRGLNEKLFF. CDR3 sequence (DNA): TGTGCCAGCAGGCACAGGGGGCTCAATGAAAAACTGTTTTTT.

This clone was seen only once. The chain has TRBV5-1 and TRBJ1-1; 7 nucleotides align to TRBD1. The CDR3 length is 13 residues. Germline trimming cut 7 bases from V and 2 bases from J; bases unmatched to any gene: 5. Germline CDR1 and CDR2: SGHRS and YFSETQ. CDR3 DNA: TGCGCCAGCGCCGGGACAGCTAACACTGAAGCTTTCTTT. This gives the protein CASAGTANTEAFF.

CDR3 coding DNA: TGTGCCAGCAGTTTAATAAGTAACTCCTACAATGAGCAGTTCTTC. Protein: CASSLISNSYNEQFF. The V gene is TRBV28, the J gene TRBJ2-1; D gene ambiguous. Trimming cost V 2 bases and J 0 bases, with 8 bases left between them. CDR1 is MDHEN and CDR2 is SYDVKM in the germline V gene. The CDR3 consists of 15 residues.